This TCR beta chain was found in a study of blood T cell repertoires in COVID-19. Whole-study context: T cells, B-cell-depleted T cells, or PBMCs supplied cDNA or gDNA.

The V and J ends lost 6 bases and 0 bases respectively, with 21 bases between them. Germline assignment: CDR1 SQVTM and CDR2 ANQGSEA. This CDR3 contains 17 residues. This clone showed up just once. The assay was immunoSEQ multiplex PCR, and TCRdb's table has in-frame clones only and misses some. The table records 280,000 or so clones, around 88% of them present only once. This chain connects TRBV29-1 to TRBJ2-1; possibly TRBD2 for D (6 bases). The source material was peripheral blood. The source is a woman under 40 who had recovered from COVID-19. CDR3 bases: TGCAGCGTCTTCCGGGTATCACGGGGGTTCTCCTACAATGAGCAGTTCTTC. Translation gives CSVFRVSRGFSYNEQFF.